The present T cell receptor beta chain was sequenced within a study of OX40 agonist ivuxolimab in advanced cancers. About the full investigation: Ivuxolimab was an agonistic, fully human IgG2 monoclonal antibody directed against OX40 (CD134), a costimulatory receptor. Partial responses occurred in three dose-escalation patients: two with cutaneous melanoma and one with hepatocellular carcinoma. Patients were allowed to have had prior anti-PD-1, anti-PD-L1 or anti-CTLA-4 therapy, and around 40% of the dose-escalation patients had previously received checkpoint inhibitors. The purpose of peripheral TCRbeta sequencing was to test whether ivuxolimab changed TCR sequence diversity and led to clonal T-cell expansion. Of the approximately 53 patients in dose escalation, around 19 had hepatocellular carcinoma, some 15 had melanoma, 9 had renal cell carcinoma and 9 had head and neck cancer. The paper describes the monotherapy dose-escalation part (N ≈ 50 patients) of the phase I trial of ivuxolimab. A male proportion of about 79% and a mean age of approximately 62 years, ranging from about 23 to 90, were recorded for the dose-escalation cohort. Intravenous ivuxolimab was administered to patients every 2 weeks at six dose levels: 0.01, 0.1, 0.3, 1.5, 3 and 10 mg/kg. The full study reports these points: Low levels of normalized T-cell clonal expansion were also seen in some patients who did not respond. Clonal expansion of both CD4+ and CD8+ blood T cells was observed from baseline to week 6 at doses 0.1 to 3.0 mg/kg. Partial responders in the 0.1-3.0 mg/kg groups had among the lowest normalized peripheral clonal expansion, especially among CD8+ T cells. The antigen specificity of the clonally expanded peripheral T cells was not determined. After ivuxolimab, more expanded clones were found on average in CD8+ T cells than in CD4+ T cells.

For sequencing of the TCRbeta CDR3 region, genomic DNA was extracted from the sorted cells. The immunoSEQ Assay was used for sequencing of TCRbeta CDR3 regions. Held by TCRdb, this immuneACCESS table contains in-frame sequences only and omits some clones. Under half of the omission traces to an unresolved V gene where checked; the cause of the rest is unknown. A total of about 100,000 clones appear in this sample, nearly 90% of them only once. Jointly, the top ten make up about 0.16% of the sample. With regard to this clone: No antigen is known for it. It has no much larger one-base neighbor in the sample; base qualities were not kept.

Patients with autoimmune disease history or receiving systemic immunosuppression were excluded from the trial. In every dose cohort, peripheral blood was drawn for TCR sequencing at baseline, cycle 4 day 1, and cycle 7 day 1. Samples were obtained from an open-label, multicenter, first-in-human phase I dose-escalation trial of ivuxolimab. The trial enrolled adults with locally advanced or metastatic head and neck squamous cell, hepatocellular, melanoma or renal cell carcinoma. Before TCR sequencing, CD4+ and CD8+ T cells were separately sorted from peripheral blood. Ends trimmed: V by 5 bases, J by 4 bases; bases unmatched to a gene: 15. The CDR3 contains 17 residues, cysteine and phenylalanine counted. Only CDR3 DNA remains: 51 bases, in frame from the first base. In the germline V gene, CDR1 corresponds to SGHRS and CDR2 to YFSETQ.

The origin of this receptor is an adult with an advanced solid tumor such as melanoma, head and neck, liver or kidney cancer. The sequence links TRBV5-1 to TRBJ2-1; 7 junctional bases match TRBD1. Sequenced here: CD4+ or CD8+ T cells sorted from blood, sampled in a trial of the OX40 agonist ivuxolimab. In nucleotides, the sequence is TGCGCCAGCAGGAGCCAACGACAGGGAAAGATTTACAATGAGCAGTTCTTC. Translated, it gives CASRSQRQGKIYNEQFF.